The clone carrying this T cell receptor beta chain appeared a few times. The entry originates in a study of memory CD4+ T cells and cytomegalovirus serostatus. Single viable CD3+CD4+CD8-CD45RO+ cells were sorted as the memory CD4+ T cells. Method: immunoSEQ multiplex PCR; TCRdb's copy keeps in-frame clones and lacks some. Counted here are 85,000 to 100,000 clones, over 70% occurring once; the ten biggest clones make up less than 4.5%. In germline, CDR1 is MDHEN, CDR2 SYDVKM. The trim removed 5 bases at V and 1 base at J, leaving 9 bases unmatched. The length of the CDR3 is 17 residues. V gene TRBV28 combines with J gene TRBJ2-1; 9 positions match TRBD2. The TCR originated in an adult in good health and CMV-seropositive. Sequencing input: memory CD4+ T cells from blood. DNA for the CDR3: TGTGCCAGCAGTCGACCACCAAGCGGGAGGTCCTACAATGAGCAGTTCTTC. The encoded protein is CASSRPPSGRSYNEQFF.